The 21 T cell receptor beta chains below were found in one sample sequenced in a study of Ad26.COV2.S vaccination and SARS-CoV-2 variants. Stated treatment: 15 to 20 received Ad26.COV2.S at low or high dose, single or two shots; five or six received placebo; per-sample allocation not given. Day 63 after the first injection of vaccine or placebo was the sampling time. Method: immunoSEQ multiplex PCR; TCRdb's copy keeps in-frame clones and lacks some. In the table there are 380,000 or so clones, approximately 83% of which are singletons. The sequencing used peripheral blood, collected in a trial of Ad26.COV2.S vaccine versus placebo. The receptors were sampled from a person between 18 and 59 years old who received the Ad26.COV2.S COVID-19 vaccine or a placebo.

The chain is built from TRBV19 and TRBJ2-3; 8 bases match TRBD2. The CDR3 is 13 residues long. The germline V gene encodes CDR1 LNHDA and CDR2 SQIVND (reference sequence). With V trimmed by 5 bases and J by 4 bases, 2 bases remained unmatched. The CDR3 DNA follows: TGTGCCAGTAGTGGACTAGCTGCAGATACGCAGTATTTT. The encoded protein is CASSGLAADTQYF.

V usage is TRBV27 and J usage is TRBJ1-1; D may be TRBD1 (5 bases). The V end lost 4 bases, the J end lost 9 bases, and 15 bases lay between the germline ends. The V gene's germline CDR1 is MNHEY and CDR2 SMNVEV (reference sequence). CDR3 size: 13 residues. CDR3 sequence (DNA): TGTGCCAGCAGTTCCGGGGGAACCCTTAAAGCTTTCTTT. Its translation: CASSSGGTLKAFF.

The gene calls are TRBV6-8 and TRBJ2-7; 7 positions match TRBD1. The ends lost 2 bases at V and 6 bases at J; junction bases unmatched: 4. Per the germline V gene, CDR1 is MNHGY and CDR2 is SAAAGT. The length of the CDR3 is 13 residues. The CDR3 coding sequence is TGTGCCAGCAGTTACGGTGGGGACAGCGAGCAGTACTTC. It is translated as CASSYGGDSEQYF.

The CDR3: CASSSPWGLSTDTQYF. The CDR3 DNA reads TGTGCCAGCAGCTCTCCATGGGGGCTAAGCACAGATACGCAGTATTTT. V usage is TRBV7-2 and J usage is TRBJ2-3, with a tentative D call TRBD1 (6 bases). V was trimmed by 4 bases and J by 0 bases, leaving 14 bases between them. Germline V lookup: CDR1 SGHTA, CDR2 FQGNSA. The CDR3 consists of 16 residues.

With respect to this clone: The same CDR3 arises from other DNA sequences in this sample as well. The CDR3 DNA sequence: TGTGCCAGCAGCTTAGCGAGGGGAGGAAACACTGAAGCTTTCTTT. It codes for CASSLARGGNTEAFF. The V and J genes are TRBV7-6 and TRBJ1-1, with TRBD1 as a possible D gene (5 bases). Looked up from germline, CDR1 is SGHVS and CDR2 is FNYEAQ. V was cut by 0 bases and J by 2 bases, with 10 bases left in between. This CDR3 comprises 15 residues.

This clone was counted once. The rearrangement uses TRBV5-4 and TRBJ1-2, with no clear D. This CDR3 spans 13 amino acids. V was trimmed by 2 bases and J by 3 bases, leaving 8 bases between them. Germline CDR1 and CDR2: SGHNT and YYREEE (reference sequence). The CDR3 here is CASSFNPDYGYTF. CDR3 nucleotide sequence: TGTGCCAGCAGCTTCAATCCGGACTATGGCTACACCTTC.

In DNA form, the CDR3 reads TGTGCTAGTGGTGAAGTCGATAATTCACCCCTCCACTTT. Encoded protein: CASGEVDNSPLHF. The rearrangement uses TRBV12-5 and TRBJ1-6; D remains unclear. The germline V gene encodes CDR1 LGHNT and CDR2 FRNRAP. The CDR3 extends over 13 amino acids. V lost 5 bases, J lost 5 bases, and 7 bases lay in between.

The genes are TRBV5-6 and TRBJ2-2; 7 nucleotides line up with TRBD2. This CDR3 contains 16 residues. V shed 1 base and J 6 bases; nucleotides not matched to a gene: 9. Germline values: CDR1 SGHDT, CDR2 YYEEEE. DNA for the CDR3: TGTGCCAGCAGCTTGTTTAGAACGGCGGGGGCCGGGGAGCTGTTTTTT. As protein: CASSLFRTAGAGELFF.

The chain joins TRBV27 to TRBJ2-5; 7 bases are shared with TRBD1. The CDR3 runs to 13 residues. CDR1 MNHEY and CDR2 SMNVEV come from the germline V gene (reference sequence). Trimming at V came to 5 bases and at J to 4 bases, leaving 4 bases not matched to a gene. CDR3 residues: CASSPRQGETQYF. As DNA, the CDR3 is TGTGCCAGCAGTCCCCGACAGGGAGAGACCCAGTACTTC.

The chain has TRBV7-9 and TRBJ2-1, with 8 bases that match TRBD1. The trim removed 5 bases at V and 7 bases at J, leaving 10 bases unmatched. The CDR3 contains 15 residues. Germline CDR1 is SEHNR and CDR2 is FQNEAQ (reference sequence). DNA of the CDR3: TGTGCCAGCAGCCAACCAGGGGGCGCCGGGAATGAGCAGTTCTTC. The encoded protein is CASSQPGGAGNEQFF.

V is TRBV4-2 and J is TRBJ2-7; 12 nucleotides align to TRBD2. With 5 bases clipped from V and 5 bases from J, the junction kept 16 bases outside the gene matches. The CDR3 extends over 18 amino acids. Germline V gene sequence: CDR1 LGHNA, CDR2 YNFKEQ. The CDR3 loop reads CASSALLVSSGGANEQYF. CDR3 in DNA: TGTGCCAGCAGCGCCCTCCTAGTTTCTAGCGGGGGGGCGAACGAGCAGTACTTC.

This chain links TRBV12-3 or TRBV12-4 with TRBJ1-5; D call uncertain. The CDR3 is made up of 12 amino acids. V was shortened by 6 bases and J by 8 bases, with 11 bases between the two germline ends. The CDR3 nucleotides are TGTGCCAGCAGCTCCCCCAGAGAGCCCCAGCATTTT. It codes for CASSSPREPQHF.

The gene calls are TRBV7-9 and TRBJ1-1; 7 nucleotides align to TRBD1. This CDR3 region has 14 residues. V lost 5 bases to trimming and J lost 3 bases; unmatched junction nucleotides: 6. Germline V gene sequence: CDR1 SEHNR, CDR2 FQNEAQ (reference sequence). Here the CDR3 DNA reads TGTGCCAGCAGCCCCCGACAGGGCGACACTGAAGCTTTCTTT. Amino acids: CASSPRQGDTEAFF.

The chain joins TRBV7-2 to TRBJ2-1; 8 bases map to TRBD1. This CDR3 spans 16 amino acids. Germline CDR1 SGHTA, CDR2 FQGNSA. V was pared by 3 bases and J by 2 bases, with 6 bases of the junction left unmatched. This CDR3 is CASSFSGTGAYNEQFF. The CDR3 region has the DNA TGTGCCAGCAGCTTCTCCGGGACAGGCGCCTACAATGAGCAGTTCTTC.

The V and J genes are TRBV11-3 and TRBJ2-5; 12 nucleotides agree with TRBD2. The CDR3 sequence is 17 residues long. Germline CDR1 is SGHNT and CDR2 is YENEEA. V shed 1 base, J shed 3 bases, and the junction held 6 bases outside the gene matches. CDR3 sequence reads: CASSLGWTSGTEETQYF. CDR3 bases: TGTGCCAGCAGCTTAGGATGGACTAGCGGGACGGAAGAGACCCAGTACTTC.

This clone was detected a few times. V and J are TRBV5-8 and TRBJ1-5; D unclear. Trimming shortened V by 1 base and J by 4 bases, and 6 bases separated the two germline ends. The CDR3 is 13 amino acids. Germline V gene data show CDR1 as SGHTS and CDR2 as YDEGEE. The CDR3 sequence: CASSLYGNQPQHF. The CDR3 nucleotides read TGTGCCAGCAGCTTGTATGGGAATCAGCCCCAGCATTTT.

Concerning this clone itself: This CDR3 is also generated by other DNA sequences in the sample. The chain couples TRBV18 to TRBJ1-6; D not resolved. CDR1 is KGHSH, CDR2 LQKENI, per germline. V was cut by 6 bases and J by 7 bases, with 13 bases left in between. The CDR3 extends over 14 amino acids. CDR3 region: CASSPGPTNSPLHF. In nucleotides, the CDR3 is TGTGCCAGCTCCCCCGGGCCGACAAATTCACCCCTCCACTTT.

The chain joins TRBV14 to TRBJ2-2; D gene uncertain. Trimming pared 4 bases from V and 2 bases from J, leaving 5 bases between. This CDR3 is 13 amino acids long. The germline V gene has CDR1 SGHDN and CDR2 FVKESK. CDR3 coding DNA: TGTGCCAGCAGCCCCCCAAACACCGGGGAGCTGTTTTTT. Translated, it gives CASSPPNTGELFF.

This sequence joins TRBV2 and TRBJ1-1; 8 positions agree with TRBD1. The trim removed 4 bases at V and 1 base at J, leaving 2 bases unmatched. Germline V gene data show CDR1 as SNHLY and CDR2 as FYNNEI. The CDR3 loop spans 14 amino acids. The CDR3 nucleotides are TGTGCCAGCAGTGGACAGGGGCCGAACACTGAAGCTTTCTTT. Encoded protein: CASSGQGPNTEAFF.

V usage is TRBV6-2 or TRBV6-3 and J usage is TRBJ1-2; D is perhaps TRBD1 (5 bases). Germline V lookup: CDR1 MNHEY, CDR2 SVGEGT. This CDR3 is built from 13 residues. V dropped 6 bases and J dropped 2 bases, with 10 bases sitting between them. CDR3 loop: CASSMGRNYGYTF. Here the CDR3 DNA reads TGTGCCAGCAGCATGGGACGGAACTATGGCTACACCTTC.

The chain has TRBV4-1 and TRBJ1-2; TRBD1 is a possible D gene (6 bases). CDR3 length: 14 residues. V lost 0 bases to trimming and J lost 6 bases, with 11 bases between them. From germline, CDR1 is MGHRA and CDR2 YSYEKL. The CDR3 DNA follows: TGCGCCAGCAGCCAAGAACCAGGGGAGGATGGCTACACCTTC. This encodes CASSQEPGEDGYTF.